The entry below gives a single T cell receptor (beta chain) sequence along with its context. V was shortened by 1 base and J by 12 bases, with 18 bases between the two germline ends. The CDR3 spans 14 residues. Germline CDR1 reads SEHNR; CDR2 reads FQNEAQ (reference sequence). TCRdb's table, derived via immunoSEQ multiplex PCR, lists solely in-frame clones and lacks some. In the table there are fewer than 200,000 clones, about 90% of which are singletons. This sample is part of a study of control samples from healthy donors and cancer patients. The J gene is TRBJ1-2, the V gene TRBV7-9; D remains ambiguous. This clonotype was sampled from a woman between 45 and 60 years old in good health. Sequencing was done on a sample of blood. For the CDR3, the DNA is TGTGCCAGCAGCTTAGATGGTCGTGTTAGGGAGCACACCTTC. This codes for CASSLDGRVREHTF.